This TCR beta chain was sequenced during a study of cytomegalovirus exposure and HLA in healthy donors. Study in general: In an early release, HLA-typed donors contributed 75 million to 85 million unique TCR sequences. Regarding the study as a whole: Reported performance of the classifier showed diagnosis of cytomegalovirus status with high specificity and sensitivity.

Turning to this clone: Its antigen is not identified.

Trimming stripped 5 bases from V and 7 bases from J, with 18 bases between. Germline CDR1 and CDR2: LNHDA and SQIVND (reference sequence). This CDR3 is 15 amino acids long. Both 60 Vbeta primers and 13 Jbeta primers went into the PCR. Profiling relied on immunoSEQ multiplex PCR, and the TCRdb table lists in-frame clones only, not all of them. Of some 130,000 clones in the sample, 70% to 80% were seen once. The gene calls are TRBV19 and TRBJ2-4; tentatively, D is TRBD1 (6 bases). The receptor comes from a man aged 30-40 years in good health and CMV-seronegative. Sequences were obtained from PBMCs. CDR3 protein: CASSPRTASSNIQYF. In DNA form, the CDR3 reads TGTGCCAGTAGTCCCCGGACAGCCAGCTCGAACATTCAGTACTTC.